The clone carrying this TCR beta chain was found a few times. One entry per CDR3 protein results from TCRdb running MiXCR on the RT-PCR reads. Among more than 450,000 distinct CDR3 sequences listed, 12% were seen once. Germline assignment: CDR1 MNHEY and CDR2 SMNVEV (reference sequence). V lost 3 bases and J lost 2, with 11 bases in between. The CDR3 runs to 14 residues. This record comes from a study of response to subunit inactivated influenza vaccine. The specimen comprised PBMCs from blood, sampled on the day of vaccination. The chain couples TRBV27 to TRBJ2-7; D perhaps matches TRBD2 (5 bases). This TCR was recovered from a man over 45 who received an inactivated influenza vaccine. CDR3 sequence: CASSFLASTYEQYF. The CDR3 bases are TGTGCCAGCAGTTTCCTAGCCTCCACCTACGAGCAGTACTTC.